This record looks at one TCR beta chain sequence and its context. The entry originates in a study of blood T cell repertoires in COVID-19. Study context: Samples representing acute and convalescent COVID-19 were sourced from the United States, Italy and Spain. Sample material is recorded as cDNA or gDNA derived from T cells, B-cell-depleted T cells, or PBMCs.

In the source study's methods: How many nucleated cells were present was estimated from reference gene primer amplification. The table came from immunoSEQ multiplex PCR; TCRdb's copy has only in-frame clones and leaves some out. The V and J calls and clone size were taken over from that table, and D and trimming were inferred from the DNA. The sample consists of roughly 120,000 clones, roughly 90% of them appearing once. Trimming took off 3 bases at V and 6 bases at J, with 19 bases between the two ends. From germline, CDR1 is MNHNY and CDR2 SVGAGI (reference sequence). This CDR3 region has 16 residues.

This receptor was obtained from a man aged 50 to 59 with active COVID-19. V gene TRBV6-6 combines with J gene TRBJ2-3; perhaps TRBD2 as D (6 bases). Specimen: peripheral blood. CDR3 sequence: CASSYTGRLGGDTQYF. Written as DNA, the CDR3 is TGTGCCAGCAGTTATACGGGTCGGTTGGGGGGTGATACGCAGTATTTT.